The sample holds a few counts of the clone carrying this T cell receptor beta chain. Its antigen is unknown. Trimming pared 2 bases from V and 6 bases from J, leaving 14 bases between. The CDR3 is 15 amino acids. Per the germline V gene, CDR1 is LGHDT and CDR2 is YNNKEL (reference sequence). The TCR library protocol attached unique molecular identifiers to the individual cDNA molecules. Each CDR3 protein is one row after TCRdb ran MiXCR on the 5' RACE reads. The sample records 65,000 to 75,000 distinct CDR3 sequences, about 4.9% being singletons. The sample comes from a study of early T cells in non-severe SARS-CoV-2 infection. The study, taken as a whole, reports: Private and CD4 specificities were missed by VDJdb matching, which favored anti-spike CD8 responses.

The clonotype comes from an adult who was a healthcare worker with PCR-confirmed SARS-CoV-2 infection or an uninfected control (not recorded which). The donor label of this sample is uncertain. The sample was whole blood, taken at baseline. The V call is TRBV3-1, the J call TRBJ2-1, with D perhaps TRBD1 (6 bases). DNA for the CDR3: TGTGCCAGCAGCCAACCGACCAGGGGTTCCAATGAGCAGTTCTTC. Amino acids: CASSQPTRGSNEQFF.